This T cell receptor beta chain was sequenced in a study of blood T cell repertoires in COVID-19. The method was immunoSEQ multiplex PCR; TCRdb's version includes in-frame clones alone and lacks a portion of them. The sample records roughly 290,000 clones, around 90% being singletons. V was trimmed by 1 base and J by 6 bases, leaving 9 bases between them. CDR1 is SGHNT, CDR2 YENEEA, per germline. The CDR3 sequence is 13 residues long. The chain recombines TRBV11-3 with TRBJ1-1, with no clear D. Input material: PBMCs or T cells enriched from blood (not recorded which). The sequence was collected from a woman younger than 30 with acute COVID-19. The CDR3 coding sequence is TGTGCCAGCAGCTTAGTTGACGGGGCTGAAGCTTTCTTT. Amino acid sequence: CASSLVDGAEAFF.